This entry lists 25 T cell receptor beta chains sequenced from one sample in a study of T cells after yellow fever vaccination. Via MiXCR, TCRdb re-called the 5' RACE reads, giving one row per CDR3 protein. The sample lists 300,000 to 350,000 distinct CDR3 sequences; 3.5% to 5% were seen once. Sequenced here: PBMCs, sampled 15 days after the yellow fever booster vaccination. The receptors stem from a young man who received the YFV17D yellow fever vaccine.

In this sample, this clonotype turned up many times. The rearrangement links TRBV7-9 to TRBJ1-2; the D gene is possibly TRBD1 (6 bases). This CDR3 is built from 14 residues. V was cut by 6 bases and J by 5 bases, with 16 bases left in between. CDR1 and CDR2 (germline): SEHNR, FQNEAQ (reference sequence). The CDR3 nucleotides are TGTGCCAGCAGTTTACAGGGATTTGGGTATGGCTACACCTTC. This translates into CASSLQGFGYGYTF.

In its sample, this clonotype was seen many times. This sequence joins TRBV29-1 and TRBJ2-2; D may be TRBD1 (5 bases). Trimming shortened V by 1 base and J by 5 bases, and 17 bases separated the two germline ends. Germline V gives CDR1 SQVTM, CDR2 ANQGSEA. The CDR3 runs to 16 residues. CDR3: CSVEVWGRVRTGELFF. For the CDR3, the DNA is TGCAGCGTTGAAGTCTGGGGCCGTGTGAGGACCGGGGAGCTGTTTTTT.

This sequence joins TRBV7-9 and TRBJ2-5; possible D gene TRBD1, 6 bases. CDR1 is SEHNR and CDR2 is FQNEAQ in the germline V gene (reference sequence). The CDR3 extends over 16 amino acids. V shed 6 bases and J shed 2 bases, with 19 bases lying between them. In DNA form, the CDR3 reads TGTGCCAGCAGGCCTACAGGGTTTGGGTTACAAGAGACCCAGTACTTC. Its protein product is CASRPTGFGLQETQYF.

This clonotype was observed at least ten times. The chain carries TRBV12-3 or TRBV12-4 and TRBJ1-5, with D hard to call. Trimming pared 3 bases from V and 5 bases from J, leaving 8 bases between. CDR3 size: 13 residues. The CDR3 region is CASSFRPYQPQHF. Written as DNA, the CDR3 is TGTGCCAGCAGTTTCCGGCCCTATCAGCCCCAGCATTTT.

CDR3 amino acids: CSASDGNSPLHF. CDR3 nucleotide sequence: TGCAGCGCTTCGGATGGAAATTCACCCCTCCACTTT. The chain uses TRBV29-1 and TRBJ1-6; the D is unclear. This CDR3 spans 12 amino acids. Germline V gene sequence: CDR1 SQVTM, CDR2 ANQGSEA. Trimming left V 7 bases short and J 7 bases short, with 11 bases between. Together with reference TRBV29-1 and TRBJ1-6, the CDR3 gives the full variable domain: SAVISQKPSRDICQRGTSLTIQCQVDSQVTMMFWYRQQPGQSLTLIATANQGSEATYESGFVIDKFPISRPNLTFSTLTVSNMSPEDSSIYLCSASDGNSPLHFGNGTRLTVT.

This clonotype came up many times. The gene calls are TRBV20-1 and TRBJ2-5, with 8 bases matching TRBD2. This CDR3 has 14 residues. In germline, CDR1 is DFQATT, CDR2 SNEGSKA (reference sequence). V lost 0 bases to trimming and J lost 5 bases; unmatched junction nucleotides: 5. CDR3 in DNA: TGCAGTGCTAGAGATTTCGGCGGGGGGGAGACCCAGTACTTC. Residues: CSARDFGGGETQYF.

V and J are TRBV12-3 or TRBV12-4 and TRBJ1-6; D not certain. This CDR3 has 12 residues. Trimming pared 5 bases from V and 9 bases from J, leaving 8 bases between. CDR3 protein: CASSQAGSPLHF. The CDR3 bases are TGTGCCAGCAGTCAGGCCGGTTCACCCCTCCACTTT.

In this sample, this clonotype turned up many times. V is TRBV20-1 and J is TRBJ1-3; 7 nucleotides line up with TRBD1. V was pared by 3 bases and J by 3 bases, with 20 bases of the junction left unmatched. CDR3 size: 19 residues. Germline-derived CDR1 and CDR2 are DFQATT and SNEGSKA (reference sequence). CDR3 DNA: TGCAGTGCTAGGGCTTGGGGAGGGGGCGGTAGAATAGATGGAAACACCATATATTTT. As protein: CSARAWGGGGRIDGNTIYF.

This clonotype showed up many times. The rearrangement joins TRBV7-9 to TRBJ1-1, with TRBD1 matching 9 bases. The V and J ends lost 5 bases and 5 bases, in that order; junction bases with no gene match: 12. CDR1 and CDR2 from the germline V gene are SEHNR and FQNEAQ (reference sequence). CDR3 length: 16 amino acids. DNA for the CDR3: TGTGCCAGCAGCCTTATAACAGGGGGCTCCCGGACTGAAGCTTTCTTT. This codes for CASSLITGGSRTEAFF.

This clonotype was counted a few times. This chain joins TRBV7-2 and TRBJ1-2, with D possibly being TRBD1 (6 bases). V was clipped by 7 bases and J by 4 bases, with 13 bases between them. CDR1 SGHTA and CDR2 FQGNSA come from the germline V gene. The CDR3 is 13 residues long. CDR3 loop: CASTRNRAYGYTF. CDR3 coding DNA: TGTGCCAGCACCCGGAACAGGGCCTATGGCTACACCTTC.

At least ten counts were recorded for this clonotype. The chain carries TRBV20-1 and TRBJ2-7, with 9 bases fitting TRBD1. J was trimmed by 2 bases and V by 3 bases; bases with no gene match: 5. The germline gives CDR1 DFQATT, CDR2 SNEGSKA (reference sequence). The CDR3 has 14 amino acids. CDR3 in amino acids: CSASRQGGTYEQYV. CDR3 DNA: TGCAGTGCTAGTCGACAGGGGGGGACCTACGAGCAGTACGTC.

The gene calls are TRBV7-9 and TRBJ2-2; D is perhaps TRBD1 or TRBD2 (5 bases each). The CDR3 length is 13 residues. Per germline, CDR1 SEHNR and CDR2 FQNEAQ (reference sequence). With 2 bases removed from V and 6 bases from J, the gap between germline ends came to 7 bases. The CDR3 loop is CASSLRGSGELFF. CDR3 nucleotide sequence: TGTGCCAGCAGCTTACGGGGCTCCGGGGAGCTGTTTTTT. The full variable domain, its missing parts supplied by reference TRBV7-9 and TRBJ2-2, is DTGVSQNPRHKITKRGQNVTFRCDPISEHNRLYWYRQTLGQGPEFLTYFQNEAQLEKSRLLSDRFSAERPKGSFSTLEIQRTEQGDSAMYLCASSLRGSGELFFGEGSRLTVL.

The gene calls are TRBV10-3 and TRBJ2-1, with TRBD2 matching over 8 bases. CDR1 is ENHRY, CDR2 SYGVKD, per germline. This CDR3 comprises 16 residues. J lost 0 bases, V lost 3 bases, and 4 bases had no gene match. Here the CDR3 DNA reads TGTGCCATCAGTGAAGCCGGGACTAGCTCCTACAATGAGCAGTTCTTC. It encodes CAISEAGTSSYNEQFF.

V gene TRBV10-2 combines with J gene TRBJ2-7; 13 bases align to TRBD2. Trimming took 7 bases from V and 2 from J; bases not matched to a gene: 5. There are 15 residues in the CDR3. Germline assignment: CDR1 WSHSY and CDR2 SAAADI. The CDR3 bases are TGCGCCAGCACCTGGACTAGCGGGGGTACCTACGAGCAGTACTTC. This translates into CASTWTSGGTYEQYF.

V gene TRBV6-5 combines with J gene TRBJ2-5, with 7 bases matching TRBD2. Germline V gene data show CDR1 as MNHEY and CDR2 as SVGAGI. The V segment lost 5 bases and the J segment 8 bases; nucleotides outside the gene matches: 8. This CDR3 spans 13 amino acids. The DNA of the CDR3 is TGTGCCAGCAGTAGCGGGGTAGGGAGAACCCAGTACTTC. Amino acids: CASSSGVGRTQYF.

There are a few counts of this clonotype. V and J are TRBV5-1 and TRBJ1-1; D remains unclear. From germline, CDR1 is SGHRS and CDR2 YFSETQ. V lost 4 bases and J 0 bases, leaving 13 bases between the germline ends. The CDR3 runs 15 residues. CDR3 protein: CASSDTRELNTEAFF. As DNA, the CDR3 is TGCGCCAGCAGCGACACAAGGGAATTGAACACTGAAGCTTTCTTT.

The sample holds many counts of this clonotype. V and J are TRBV12-3 or TRBV12-4 and TRBJ1-1; D gene uncertain. Trimming left V 4 bases short and J 4 bases short, with 13 bases between. This CDR3 is 14 amino acids long. Here the CDR3 reads CASSSFEAGTEAFF. CDR3 in DNA: TGTGCCAGCAGTTCCTTCGAGGCGGGCACTGAAGCTTTCTTT.

This clonotype was observed many times. The CDR3 DNA reads TGCGCCAGCAGCTTGGACCCTCGCGGGGCTCTTTCCTACGAGCAGTACTTC. Protein product: CASSLDPRGALSYEQYF. The gene calls are TRBV5-1 and TRBJ2-7; possible D gene TRBD2, 6 bases. The CDR3 spans 17 residues. Germline-derived CDR1 and CDR2 are SGHRS and YFSETQ. V gave up 0 bases and J gave up 1 base, with 17 bases separating them.

This clonotype was recorded a few times. This chain links TRBV5-1 with TRBJ1-2; TRBD1 is a possible D gene (6 bases). Per the germline V gene, CDR1 is SGHRS and CDR2 is YFSETQ. V was trimmed by 0 bases and J by 8 bases, leaving 14 bases between them. CDR3 length: 14 amino acids. In DNA form, the CDR3 reads TGCGCCAGCAGCTTGGCCGAGGGGGTCGACGGCTACACCTTC. Translating it yields CASSLAEGVDGYTF.

This clonotype has a handful of counts. The chain has TRBV20-1 and TRBJ2-1; TRBD1 matches at 12 bases. V lost 4 bases and J lost 8; bases outside the gene matches: 6. The germline gives CDR1 DFQATT, CDR2 SNEGSKA (reference sequence). The CDR3 loop spans 14 amino acids. CDR3 sequence (DNA): TGCAGTGCTAAAAGGGACAGGGGGCTGGATGAGCAGTTCTTC. Protein sequence: CSAKRDRGLDEQFF.

This clonotype was picked up a small number of times. The V gene is TRBV29-1, the J gene TRBJ2-1; 7 nucleotides line up with TRBD2. The CDR3 spans 12 residues. Losses at the gene ends were 7 bases for V and 7 bases for J; bases not matched to a gene: 7. Germline V gene sequence: CDR1 SQVTM, CDR2 ANQGSEA. CDR3 DNA: TGCAGCGCCAGACTAGCTATGAATGAGCAGTTCTTC. This encodes CSARLAMNEQFF.

This clonotype has more than one count but fewer than ten. The chain links TRBV12-3 or TRBV12-4 to TRBJ2-5; D is possibly TRBD1 (6 bases). Trimming stripped 3 bases from V and 9 bases from J, with 26 bases between. The CDR3 consists of 17 residues. The CDR3 nucleotides read TGTGCCAGCAGTTTTCTCGGGGCTACAGGGTACGATGAGGCCCAGTACTTC. This gives the protein CASSFLGATGYDEAQYF.

This clonotype was counted only a few times. This chain links TRBV6-2 or TRBV6-3 with TRBJ2-6, with 10 bases aligning to TRBD2. Losses at the gene ends were 2 bases for V and 0 bases for J; bases not matched to a gene: 7. The CDR3 has 19 residues. The germline V gene has CDR1 MNHEY and CDR2 SVGEGT. The CDR3 nucleotides read TGTGCCAGCAGTTACCTGCTAGCGGGGGACGTCTCTGGGGCCAACGTCCTGACTTTC. Translated: CASSYLLAGDVSGANVLTF.

This clonotype was counted ten times or more. The chain recombines TRBV30 with TRBJ2-3, with D perhaps TRBD1 (5 bases). Trimming shortened V by 4 bases and J by 6 bases, and 5 bases separated the two germline ends. Looked up from germline, CDR1 is GTSNPN and CDR2 is SVGIG (reference sequence). CDR3 length equals 10 residues. CDR3 in amino acids: CAWTGDTQYF. The CDR3 DNA follows: TGTGCCTGGACAGGGGATACGCAGTATTTT.

This clonotype was seen a few times. The chain is built from TRBV10-3 and TRBJ1-4; perhaps TRBD1 as D (5 bases). CDR3 size: 14 residues. V was clipped by 0 bases and J by 14 bases, with 16 bases between them. In germline, CDR1 is ENHRY, CDR2 SYGVKD. CDR3 region: CAISESLQDIGLFF. The CDR3 DNA is TGTGCCATCAGTGAGTCTCTACAGGACATTGGCCTGTTTTTT.